This T cell receptor (beta chain) was sequenced in a study of OX40 agonist ivuxolimab in advanced cancers. Only in-frame clones appear in the TCRdb table, and some are missing; sequencing was by immunoSEQ multiplex PCR. The table shows some 20,000 clones, with over 65% occurring only once. Germline V gives CDR1 SGHTA, CDR2 FQGTGA. There are 16 residues in the CDR3. Trimming cost V 3 bases and J 1 base; bases outside gene matches: 0. Remarks on this clone: Its antigen is unidentified.

Whole-study results and caveats: Part of the nonresponder group also had normalized T-cell clonal expansion that was low.

This rearrangement joins TRBV7-3 to TRBJ2-1; the match to TRBD2 covers 13 bases. The clonotype comes from an adult with an advanced solid tumor such as melanoma, head and neck, liver or kidney cancer. Sample: CD4+ or CD8+ T cells sorted from blood, taken in a trial of the OX40 agonist ivuxolimab. The CDR3 loop reads CASSLTSGGSYNEQFF. DNA of the CDR3: TGTGCCAGCAGCTTGACTAGCGGGGGGTCCTACAATGAGCAGTTCTTC.